Each of the 26 T cell receptor beta chains below was sequenced from the same sample in a study of cytomegalovirus exposure and HLA in healthy donors. The PCR made use of 60 Vbeta and 13 Jbeta primers. The data were produced by immunoSEQ multiplex PCR, yet TCRdb's version contains in-frame clones alone and is incomplete. The sample lists about 190,000 clones; around 81% were seen once. Sequenced material: PBMCs. The receptors stem from a woman younger than 35 in good health and CMV-seropositive.

The chain combines TRBV5-6 with TRBJ1-1, with D uncertain. The V end was cut by 2 bases, the J end by 0 bases, with 8 bases between. The CDR3 runs to 14 residues. Germline V lookup: CDR1 SGHDT, CDR2 YYEEEE. The CDR3 region has the DNA TGTGCCAGCAGCTTTCCCCGTATGAACACTGAAGCTTTCTTT. Amino acid sequence: CASSFPRMNTEAFF.

The chain links TRBV7-9 to TRBJ2-5; D possibly corresponds to TRBD1 (6 bases). Germline V CDR1 and CDR2: SEHNR, FQNEAQ (reference sequence). There are 14 residues in the CDR3. V lost 1 base, J lost 4 bases, and 10 bases lay in between. As DNA, the CDR3 is TGTGCCAGCAGCTTAGGGCCCAGGGGAGAGACCCAGTACTTC. Translation: CASSLGPRGETQYF.

The chain recombines TRBV13 with TRBJ2-5; 14 bases map to TRBD2. The tail of the sequence fits TRBJ2-7 better, so the J call may be wrong. The CDR3 is made up of 20 amino acids. Germline V CDR1 and CDR2: PRHDT, FYEKMQ (reference sequence). The CDR3 spells CASSPPIDGTSGGYSYEQYF. DNA for the CDR3: TGTGCCAGCAGCCCCCCCATCGATGGGACTAGCGGGGGCTATTCCTACGAGCAGTACTTC.

The chain joins TRBV7-6 to TRBJ1-2; 7 nucleotides line up with TRBD1. Unmatched junction bases numbered 7, after V lost 2 bases and J lost 4 bases. The germline gives CDR1 SGHVS, CDR2 FNYEAQ. The CDR3 sequence is 15 residues long. For the CDR3, the DNA is TGTGCCAGCAGCTTATTTGGGGACAGCTCCTATGGCTACACCTTC. It is translated as CASSLFGDSSYGYTF. Supplemented by reference TRBV7-6 and TRBJ1-2, the full variable domain reads GAGVSQSPRYKVTKRGQDVALRCDPISGHVSLYWYRQALGQGPEFLTYFNYEAQQDKSGLPNDRFSAERPEGSISTLTIQRTEQRDSAMYRCASSLFGDSSYGYTFGSGTRLTVV.

This clone was counted once. The chain uses TRBV4-3 and TRBJ2-5; 10 bases map to TRBD2. There are 17 residues in the CDR3. Looked up from germline, CDR1 is LGHNA and CDR2 is YSLEER. V lost 3 bases and J lost 5; bases outside the gene matches: 12. For the CDR3, the DNA is TGCGCCAGCAGCCAGGAGCCAGCGGGGGGGCTCGATGAGACCCAGTACTTC. Protein sequence: CASSQEPAGGLDETQYF.

This rearrangement joins TRBV6-6 to TRBJ1-6, with a weak D call TRBD1 (5 bases). Trimming removed 5 bases at V and 6 bases at J, with 11 bases between. In germline, CDR1 is MNHNY, CDR2 SVGAGI (reference sequence). The CDR3 spans 14 residues. CDR3 region: CASSNGHPNSPLHF. The CDR3 DNA follows: TGTGCCAGCAGTAACGGACATCCTAATTCACCCCTCCACTTT.

This sequence joins TRBV28 and TRBJ2-7, with 8 bases lining up with TRBD2. Germline loops: CDR1 MDHEN, CDR2 SYDVKM. After removal of 4 bases from V and 9 bases from J, the junction contained 11 bases not matched to a gene. This CDR3 spans 14 amino acids. The CDR3 sequence is CASSSTGGIVRQYF. As DNA, the CDR3 is TGTGCCAGCAGTTCGACGGGGGGGATAGTACGGCAGTACTTC.

This rearrangement joins TRBV4-1 to TRBJ2-5, with D possibly being TRBD1 (5 bases). The V gene's germline CDR1 is MGHRA and CDR2 YSYEKL. This CDR3 is built from 16 residues. The V end lost 0 bases, the J end lost 5 bases, and 16 bases lay between the germline ends. The CDR3 spells CASSQDQQGLTETQYF. The CDR3 DNA reads as TGCGCCAGCAGCCAAGATCAGCAGGGTCTTACGGAGACCCAGTACTTC.

The chain is built from TRBV29-1 and TRBJ2-3; tentative D call: TRBD1 (6 bases). The CDR3 consists of 15 residues. Germline CDR1 reads SQVTM; CDR2 reads ANQGSEA. Trimming pared 0 bases from V and 3 bases from J, leaving 13 bases between. The CDR3 sequence: CSVEESGVRTDTQYF. The DNA for the CDR3 is TGCAGCGTTGAAGAATCAGGGGTTAGGACAGATACGCAGTATTTT.

V is TRBV5-1 and J is TRBJ2-7; possible D gene TRBD1, 6 bases. Germline loops: CDR1 SGHRS, CDR2 YFSETQ. CDR3 length: 14 residues. V was shortened by 4 bases and J by 5 bases, with 16 bases between the two germline ends. Here the CDR3 reads CASSLLQGPHEQYF. DNA of the CDR3: TGCGCCAGCAGCCTCCTACAGGGACCTCACGAGCAGTACTTC.

The CDR3 reads CASSIGSVRYGYTF. For the CDR3, the DNA is TGTGCCAGTAGTATCGGGAGTGTACGGTATGGCTACACCTTC. J is TRBJ1-2 and V is TRBV19; no clear D. Germline V lookup: CDR1 LNHDA, CDR2 SQIVND (reference sequence). The CDR3 is made up of 14 amino acids. Trimming shortened V by 3 bases and J by 5 bases, and 13 bases separated the two germline ends. Filled out from reference TRBV19 and TRBJ1-2, the complete variable domain reads DGGITQSPKYLFRKEGQNVTLSCEQNLNHDAMYWYRQDPGQGLRLIYYSQIVNDFQKGDIAEGYSVSREKKESFPLTVTSAQKNPTAFYLCASSIGSVRYGYTFGSGTRLTVV.

As to this clone: Sequence at one end of the junction differs from germline and may be a read error. The CDR3 loop reads CSARRGHYGF. CDR3 sequence (DNA): TGCAGTGCTAGGCGGGGCCACTATGGTTTT. The V and J genes are TRBV20-1 and TRBJ2-3; maybe TRBD2 (6 bases). This CDR3 region has 10 residues. The germline V gene has CDR1 DFQATT and CDR2 SNEGSKA (reference sequence).

This clone has a handful of counts. This chain connects TRBV25-1 to TRBJ1-2; D is perhaps TRBD1 (5 bases). V lost 4 bases and J lost 4, with 10 bases in between. CDR1 and CDR2 from the germline V gene are MGHDK and SYGVNS. The CDR3 consists of 13 residues. In DNA, the CDR3 is TGTGCCAGCAGTGGATACGACAGCTATGGCTACACCTTC. Its translation is CASSGYDSYGYTF.

The V and J genes are TRBV27 and TRBJ2-7, with 9 bases that match TRBD1. The junction had 13 bases not matched to a gene; V was cut back by 7 bases and J by 6 bases. Germline CDR1 reads MNHEY; CDR2 reads SMNVEV (reference sequence). The CDR3 extends over 15 amino acids. In DNA form, the CDR3 reads TGTGCCAGCAACCCCACGGTTGGACAGGGGATCGAGCAGTACTTC. As protein: CASNPTVGQGIEQYF.

This chain links TRBV5-6 with TRBJ1-2; 10 positions match TRBD1. V shed 4 bases and J 4 bases; nucleotides not matched to a gene: 4. This CDR3 comprises 14 residues. Germline V gene sequence: CDR1 SGHDT, CDR2 YYEEEE. CDR3 nucleotide sequence: TGTGCCAGCAGCCGTTGGGACAGGGGCTATGGCTACACCTTC. This encodes CASSRWDRGYGYTF. Supplemented by reference TRBV5-6 and TRBJ1-2, the full variable domain reads DAGVTQSPTHLIKTRGQQVTLRCSPKSGHDTVSWYQQALGQGPQFIFQYYEEEERQRGNFPDRFSGHQFPNYSSELNVNALLLGDSALYLCASSRWDRGYGYTFGSGTRLTVV.

CDR3 residues: CASSLRTAPDTQYF. The DNA of the CDR3 is TGTGCCAGCAGCTTAAGGACAGCCCCAGATACGCAGTATTTT. The V call is TRBV7-9, the J call TRBJ2-3; D is possibly TRBD1 (6 bases). Trimming pared 2 bases from V and 4 bases from J, leaving 10 bases between. Germline values: CDR1 SEHNR, CDR2 FQNEAQ (reference sequence). The CDR3 has 14 amino acids.

The chain recombines TRBV2 with TRBJ1-1; TRBD1 is a possible D gene (6 bases). V lost 1 base to trimming and J lost 7 bases, with 16 bases between them. Germline assignment: CDR1 SNHLY and CDR2 FYNNEI. This CDR3 region has 15 residues. CDR3 sequence reads: CASSEGGQFALEAFF. The DNA for the CDR3 is TGTGCCAGCAGTGAAGGAGGACAGTTTGCTCTTGAAGCTTTCTTT.

J is TRBJ2-6 and V is TRBV11-2; 9 positions match TRBD1. The germline V gene encodes CDR1 SGHAT and CDR2 FQNNGV. Trimming at V came to 3 bases and at J to 4 bases, leaving 7 bases not matched to a gene. This CDR3 is 17 amino acids long. CDR3 bases: TGTGCCAGCAGCTTTCCCGGGACAGGGTCCGGGGCCAACGTCCTGACTTTC. Residues: CASSFPGTGSGANVLTF.

The rearrangement uses TRBV9 and TRBJ2-5, with 12 bases identical to TRBD2. Germline V gene data show CDR1 as SGDLS and CDR2 as YYNGEE. This CDR3 is built from 18 residues. V dropped 0 bases and J dropped 4; count of bases not matched to a gene: 10. As DNA, the CDR3 is TGTGCCAGCAGCGTAGGGAGGCTAGCGGGGGGGACCAGAGAGACCCAGTACTTC. Its translation: CASSVGRLAGGTRETQYF.

The V call is TRBV6-5, the J call TRBJ1-6, with D perhaps TRBD1 (5 bases). The CDR3 is 16 amino acids. Germline loops: CDR1 MNHEY, CDR2 SVGAGI. V lost 2 bases to trimming and J lost 10 bases, with 18 bases between them. CDR3 nucleotide sequence: TGTGCCAGCAGTTACGCCCTGGGCCAGGGATTATCACCCCTCCACTTT. Residues: CASSYALGQGLSPLHF.

V gene TRBV30 combines with J gene TRBJ1-2; TRBD1 aligns across 9 bases. There are 17 residues in the CDR3. CDR1 is GTSNPN and CDR2 is SVGIG in the germline V gene (reference sequence). Trimming removed 0 bases from V and 5 bases from J; junction bases left unmatched: 13. CDR3 DNA sequence: TGTGCCTGGAGTGTTCGACCGGGACAGGGATTTCAGTATGGCTACACCTTC. Amino acid sequence: CAWSVRPGQGFQYGYTF.

The chain is built from TRBV29-1 and TRBJ1-1; no firm D call. CDR3 length equals 12 residues. Trimming removed 4 bases from V and 7 bases from J, with 13 bases in between. Germline V lookup: CDR1 SQVTM, CDR2 ANQGSEA. The CDR3 reads CSVGPPVLEAFF. The CDR3 DNA sequence: TGCAGCGTTGGGCCCCCCGTTCTTGAAGCTTTCTTT.

The chain carries TRBV2 and TRBJ2-7, with D tentatively TRBD1 (5 bases). Deletions cut 2 bases from V and 1 base from J, with 9 bases between. Germline values: CDR1 SNHLY, CDR2 FYNNEI. This CDR3 region has 14 residues. The CDR3 nucleotides are TGTGCCAGCAGTGAACAGGGAACTTCCTACGAGCAGTACTTC. Protein: CASSEQGTSYEQYF.

This chain joins TRBV14 and TRBJ1-6; a weak D match, TRBD1 (5 bases). This CDR3 is built from 14 residues. Trimming shortened V by 2 bases and J by 4 bases, and 6 bases separated the two germline ends. Per germline, CDR1 SGHDN and CDR2 FVKESK. CDR3 loop: CASSQRQYNSPLHF. In DNA form, the CDR3 reads TGTGCCAGCAGCCAAAGACAGTATAATTCACCCCTCCACTTT. Supplemented by reference TRBV14 and TRBJ1-6, the full variable domain reads EAGVTQFPSHSVIEKGQTVTLRCDPISGHDNLYWYRRVMGKEIKFLLHFVKESKQDESGMPNNRFLAERTGGTYSTLKVQPAELEDSGVYFCASSQRQYNSPLHFGNGTRLTVT.

This clone turned up a few times. The chain links TRBV7-2 to TRBJ2-1, with D maybe TRBD2 (6 bases). This CDR3 spans 17 amino acids. Trimming took 4 bases from V and 0 from J, leaving 16 bases between them. CDR1 SGHTA and CDR2 FQGNSA come from the germline V gene. CDR3 amino acids: CASSSPFSGFSYNEQFF. CDR3 coding DNA: TGTGCCAGCAGCTCCCCCTTTAGCGGTTTCTCCTACAATGAGCAGTTCTTC. Together with reference TRBV7-2 and TRBJ2-1, the CDR3 gives the full variable domain: GAGVSQSPSNKVTEKGKDVELRCDPISGHTALYWYRQSLGQGLEFLIYFQGNSAPDKSGLPSDRFSAERTGGSVSTLTIQRTQQEDSAVYLCASSSPFSGFSYNEQFFGPGTRLTVL.

The chain uses TRBV12-5 and TRBJ2-3; tentatively, D is TRBD2 (7 bases). The germline V gene has CDR1 LGHNT and CDR2 FRNRAP. The V end was cut by 6 bases, the J end by 8 bases, with 24 bases between. This CDR3 region has 16 residues. CDR3 in amino acids: CASGTGLQLSRGTQYF. The DNA of the CDR3 is TGTGCTAGTGGGACGGGACTACAATTGTCCAGGGGTACGCAGTATTTT.